The sample holds one count of the clone carrying this T cell receptor (beta chain). Assay used: immunoSEQ multiplex PCR; TCRdb lists only in-frame clones, some missing. The sample gives about 400,000 clones, over 75% of which show up once; under 2% is in the top ten. V was shortened by 6 bases and J by 2 bases, with 19 bases between the two germline ends. The length of the CDR3 is 16 residues. Germline assignment: CDR1 SGHRS and CDR2 YFSETQ. This record comes from a study of Ad26.COV2.S vaccination and SARS-CoV-2 variants. Indicated treatment: roughly 18 received Ad26.COV2.S at low or high dose, single or two shots; several received placebo; per-sample allocation not given. Sample collection was performed on day 63 after the first vaccine or placebo injection.

The clonotype was recovered from a person aged 18 to 59 who received the Ad26.COV2.S COVID-19 vaccine or a placebo. The gene calls are TRBV5-1 and TRBJ2-3; D could derive from TRBD1 or TRBD2 (6 bases each). The source was peripheral blood, collected in a trial of Ad26.COV2.S vaccine versus placebo. The CDR3 nucleotides are TGCGCCAGCACGGAGGGGTCCGGGGGCCCCACAGATACGCAGTATTTT. Its protein is CASTEGSGGPTDTQYF.